A selection of T cell receptor beta chains follows, all from one sample in a study of blood T cell repertoires in COVID-19. The method was immunoSEQ multiplex PCR; TCRdb's version includes in-frame clones alone and lacks a portion of them. The sample includes about 110,000 clones, 81% of them seen just once. The sequencing sample was made of peripheral blood. The receptors were sampled from an elderly man with acute or convalescent COVID-19. The CDR3 runs from the conserved cysteine through the conserved F or W. Fields, in order: D gene, V gene, clone size, J gene, CDR3 DNA, CDR3 protein. A D gene is named only where the DNA matches it firmly. Expanded clones get a size class; other rows say once, few or many, or leave the size out.

TRBD2	TRBV6-5	.	TRBJ2-5	TGTGCCAGCAGTTACCTAGCGGGGATCCAAGAGACCCAGTACTTC	CASSYLAGIQETQYF
TRBD1	TRBV28	few	TRBJ1-5	TGTGCCAGCAGTTTGACAGGGGGACGTAATCAGCCCCAGCATTTT	CASSLTGGRNQPQHF
.	TRBV12-5	.	TRBJ2-4	TGTGCTAGTTCACGTCTGGAGGAAAACATTCAGTACTTC	CASSRLEENIQYF
TRBD1	TRBV24-1	.	TRBJ1-2	TGTGCCACCAGTGACCCAGGGACAGCCTATGGCTACACCTTC	CATSDPGTAYGYTF
TRBD1	TRBV5-8	.	TRBJ2-7	TGTGCCAGCAGCTCGGGACAGTGGGGCTCCTACGAGCAGTACTTC	CASSSGQWGSYEQYF
TRBD1	TRBV7-8	.	TRBJ2-2	TGTGCCAGCAGCCAATTACAGGGGACCCGGCGTGGCACCGGGGAGCTGTTTTTT	CASSQLQGTRRGTGELFF
.	TRBV30	.	TRBJ2-1	TGTGCCTGGAATACTTACAATGAGCAGTTCTTC	CAWNTYNEQFF
TRBD1	TRBV4-1	.	TRBJ1-2	TGCGCCAGCAGCCAAGACTCGACAGGGGCTAACTATGGCTACACCTTC	CASSQDSTGANYGYTF
TRBD1	TRBV19	.	TRBJ1-5	TGTGCCAGTAGAGTAGGACAGGGCTATCAGCCCCAGCATTTT	CASRVGQGYQPQHF
TRBD1	TRBV7-3	.	TRBJ1-2	TGTGCCAGCAGTCAGGGACAGAACTATGGCTACACCTTC	CASSQGQNYGYTF
TRBD1	TRBV6-1	.	TRBJ1-6	TGTGCCAGCAGTGAAGGGACAGGGGCTTCGTCACCCCTCCACTTT	CASSEGTGASSPLHF
.	TRBV6-1	few	TRBJ1-5	TGTGCCAGCAGTGAAGCCCCACGGGTGAGCAATCAGCCCCAGCATTTT	CASSEAPRVSNQPQHF
.	TRBV5-6	.	TRBJ1-2	TGTGCCAGCAGCCCTCTCCGAGGGCCCCTCAAAGGCTACACCTTC	CASSPLRGPLKGYTF
TRBD2	TRBV9	.	TRBJ2-5	TGTGCCAGCAGCTTGGGGACTAGCGGGAGTGGTGAGACCCAGTACTTC	CASSLGTSGSGETQYF
.	TRBV18	few	TRBJ1-1	TGTGCCAGCTCACCGGAGACCTCGGCCACTGAAGCTTTCTTT	CASSPETSATEAFF
TRBD1	TRBV30	.	TRBJ2-2	TGTGCCTGGAGTGTACCTCGACAGGGGACCGGGGAGCTGTTTTTT	CAWSVPRQGTGELFF
.	TRBV5-1	.	TRBJ2-7	TGCGCCAGCAGCTCAGGGTCCTCCTACGAGCAGTACTTC	CASSSGSSYEQYF